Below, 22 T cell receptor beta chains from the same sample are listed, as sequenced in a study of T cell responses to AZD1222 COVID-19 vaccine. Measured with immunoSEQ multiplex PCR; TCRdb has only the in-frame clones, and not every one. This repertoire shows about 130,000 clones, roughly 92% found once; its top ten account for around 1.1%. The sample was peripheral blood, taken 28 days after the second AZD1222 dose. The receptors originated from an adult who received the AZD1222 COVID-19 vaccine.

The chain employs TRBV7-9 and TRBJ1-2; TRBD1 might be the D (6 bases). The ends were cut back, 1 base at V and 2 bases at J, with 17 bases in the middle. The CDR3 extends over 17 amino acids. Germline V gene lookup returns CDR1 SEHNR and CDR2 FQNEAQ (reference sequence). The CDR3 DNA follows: TGTGCCAGCAGCTTAGTAGGGGGGGTCGGAGGAAACTATGGCTACACCTTC. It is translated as CASSLVGGVGGNYGYTF.

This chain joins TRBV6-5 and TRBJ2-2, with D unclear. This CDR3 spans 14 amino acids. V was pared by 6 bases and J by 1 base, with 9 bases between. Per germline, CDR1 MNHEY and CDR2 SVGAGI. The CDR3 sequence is CASRNRMNTGELFF. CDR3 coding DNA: TGTGCCAGCAGAAATAGGATGAACACCGGGGAGCTGTTTTTT.

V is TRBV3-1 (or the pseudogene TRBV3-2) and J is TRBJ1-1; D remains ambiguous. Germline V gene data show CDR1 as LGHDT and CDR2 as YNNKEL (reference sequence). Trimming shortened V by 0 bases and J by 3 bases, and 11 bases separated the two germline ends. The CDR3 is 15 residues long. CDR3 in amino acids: CASSQDVLRDTEAFF. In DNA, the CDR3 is TGTGCCAGCAGCCAAGATGTCCTCCGGGACACTGAAGCTTTCTTT.

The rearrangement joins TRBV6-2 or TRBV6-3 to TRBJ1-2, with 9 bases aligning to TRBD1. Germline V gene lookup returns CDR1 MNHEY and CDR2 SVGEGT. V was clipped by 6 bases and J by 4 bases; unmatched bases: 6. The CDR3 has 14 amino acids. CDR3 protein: CASSDRGAAYGYTF. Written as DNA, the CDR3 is TGTGCCAGCAGCGACAGGGGGGCGGCCTATGGCTACACCTTC.

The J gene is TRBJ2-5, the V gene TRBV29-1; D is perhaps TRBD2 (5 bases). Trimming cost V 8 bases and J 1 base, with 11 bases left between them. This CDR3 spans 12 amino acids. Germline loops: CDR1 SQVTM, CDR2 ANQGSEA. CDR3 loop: CSLRTFQETQYF. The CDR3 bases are TGCAGCCTGAGGACTTTCCAAGAGACCCAGTACTTC.

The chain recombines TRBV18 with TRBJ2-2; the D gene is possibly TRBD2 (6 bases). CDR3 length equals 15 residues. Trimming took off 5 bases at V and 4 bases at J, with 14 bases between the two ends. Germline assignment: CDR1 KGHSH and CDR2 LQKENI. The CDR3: CASSSGLVLTGELFF. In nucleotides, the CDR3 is TGTGCCAGCTCATCGGGACTCGTACTCACCGGGGAGCTGTTTTTT.

The CDR3 loop reads CASSEGLAGLFF. The CDR3 DNA is TGTGCCAGCAGTGAGGGACTAGCGGGACTGTTCTTC. J is TRBJ2-1 and V is TRBV6-2 or TRBV6-3, with 13 bases that match TRBD2. Trimming cost V 5 bases and J 15 bases; bases outside gene matches: 4. Germline V gene lookup returns CDR1 MNHEY and CDR2 SVGEGT. The CDR3 is 12 residues long.

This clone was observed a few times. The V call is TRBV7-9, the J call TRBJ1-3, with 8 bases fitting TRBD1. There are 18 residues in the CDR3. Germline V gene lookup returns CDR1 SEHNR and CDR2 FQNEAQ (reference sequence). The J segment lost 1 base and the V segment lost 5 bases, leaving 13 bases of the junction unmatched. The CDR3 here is CASSPRGPGAVSGNTIYF. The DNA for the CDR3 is TGTGCCAGCAGCCCCAGGGGGCCAGGGGCAGTGTCTGGAAACACCATATATTTT.

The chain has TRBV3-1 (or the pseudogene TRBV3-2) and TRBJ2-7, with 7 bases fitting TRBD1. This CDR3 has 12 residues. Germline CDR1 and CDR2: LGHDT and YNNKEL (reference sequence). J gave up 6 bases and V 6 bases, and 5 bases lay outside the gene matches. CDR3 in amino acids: CASSPNRGEQYF. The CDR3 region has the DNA TGTGCCAGCAGTCCAAACAGGGGCGAGCAGTACTTC.

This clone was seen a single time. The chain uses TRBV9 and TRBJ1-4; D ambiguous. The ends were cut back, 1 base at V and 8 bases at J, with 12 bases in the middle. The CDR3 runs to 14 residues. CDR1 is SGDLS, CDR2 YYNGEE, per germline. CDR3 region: CASSVSWTWEKLFF. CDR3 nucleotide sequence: TGTGCCAGCAGCGTATCTTGGACCTGGGAAAAACTGTTTTTT.

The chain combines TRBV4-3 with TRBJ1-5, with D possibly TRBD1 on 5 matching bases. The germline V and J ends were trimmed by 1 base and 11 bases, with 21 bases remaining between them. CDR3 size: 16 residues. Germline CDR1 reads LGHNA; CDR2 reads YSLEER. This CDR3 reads CASSQGVGPSGSAQHF. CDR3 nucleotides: TGCGCCAGCAGCCAAGGGGTGGGGCCGTCGGGATCGGCCCAGCATTTT.

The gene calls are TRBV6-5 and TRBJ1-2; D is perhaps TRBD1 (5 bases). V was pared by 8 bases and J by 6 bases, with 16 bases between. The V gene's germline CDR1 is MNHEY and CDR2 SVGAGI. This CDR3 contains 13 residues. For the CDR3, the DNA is TGTGCCAGCCGAGAGGGGCTACTAAATGGCTACACCTTC. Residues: CASREGLLNGYTF.

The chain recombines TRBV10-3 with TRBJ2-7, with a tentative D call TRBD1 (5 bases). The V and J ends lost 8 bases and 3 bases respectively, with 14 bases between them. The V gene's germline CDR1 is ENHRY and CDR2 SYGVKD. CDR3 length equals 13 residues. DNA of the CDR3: TGTGCCATCGCATCGGACAAATACTACGAGCAGTACTTC. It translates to CAIASDKYYEQYF.

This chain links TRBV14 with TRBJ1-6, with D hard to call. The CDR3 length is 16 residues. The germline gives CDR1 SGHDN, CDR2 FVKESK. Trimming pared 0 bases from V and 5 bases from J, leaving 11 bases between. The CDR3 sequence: CASSQDATGNNSPLHF. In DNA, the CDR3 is TGTGCCAGCAGCCAAGATGCGACGGGAAATAATTCACCCCTCCACTTT.

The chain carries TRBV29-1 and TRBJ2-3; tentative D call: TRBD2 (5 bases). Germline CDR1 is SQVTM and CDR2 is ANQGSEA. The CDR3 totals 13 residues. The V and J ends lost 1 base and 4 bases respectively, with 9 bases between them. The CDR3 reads CSVEGLAPDTQYF. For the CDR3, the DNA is TGCAGCGTTGAAGGTCTAGCACCAGATACGCAGTATTTT.

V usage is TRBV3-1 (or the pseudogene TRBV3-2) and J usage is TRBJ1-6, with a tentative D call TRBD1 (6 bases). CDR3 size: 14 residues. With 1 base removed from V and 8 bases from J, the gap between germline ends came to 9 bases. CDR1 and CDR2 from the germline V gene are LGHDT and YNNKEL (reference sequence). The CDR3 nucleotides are TGTGCCAGCAGCCAAGGACAGGCCGATTCACCCCTCCACTTT. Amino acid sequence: CASSQGQADSPLHF.

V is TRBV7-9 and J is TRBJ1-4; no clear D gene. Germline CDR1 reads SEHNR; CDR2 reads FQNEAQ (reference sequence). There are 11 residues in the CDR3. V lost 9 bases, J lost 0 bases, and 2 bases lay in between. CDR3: CASATNEKLFF. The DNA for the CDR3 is TGTGCCAGTGCAACTAATGAAAAACTGTTTTTT.

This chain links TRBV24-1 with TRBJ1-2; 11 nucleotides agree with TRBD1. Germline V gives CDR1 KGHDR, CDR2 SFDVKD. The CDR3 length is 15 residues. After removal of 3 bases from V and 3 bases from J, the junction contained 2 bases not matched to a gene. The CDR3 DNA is TGTGCCACCAGTGATCCGGACAGGGGGCACTATGGCTACACCTTC. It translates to CATSDPDRGHYGYTF.

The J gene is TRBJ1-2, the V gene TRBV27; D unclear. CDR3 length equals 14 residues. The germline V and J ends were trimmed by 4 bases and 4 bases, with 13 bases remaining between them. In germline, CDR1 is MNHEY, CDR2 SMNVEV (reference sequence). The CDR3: CASSSYTKGYGYTF. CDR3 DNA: TGTGCCAGCAGTTCCTATACCAAGGGCTATGGCTACACCTTC.

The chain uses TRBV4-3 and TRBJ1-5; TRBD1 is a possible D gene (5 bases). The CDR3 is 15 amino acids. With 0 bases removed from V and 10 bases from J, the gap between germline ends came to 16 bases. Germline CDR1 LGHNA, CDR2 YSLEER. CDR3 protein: CASSQELRPQDPQHF. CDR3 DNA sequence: TGCGCCAGCAGCCAAGAATTGAGGCCACAGGACCCCCAGCATTTT.

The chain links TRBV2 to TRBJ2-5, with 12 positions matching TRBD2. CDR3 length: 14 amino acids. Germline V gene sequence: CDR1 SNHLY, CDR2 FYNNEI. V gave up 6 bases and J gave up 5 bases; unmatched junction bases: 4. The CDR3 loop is CASRFLAGGETQYF. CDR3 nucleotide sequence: TGTGCCAGCAGATTCCTAGCGGGAGGGGAGACCCAGTACTTC.

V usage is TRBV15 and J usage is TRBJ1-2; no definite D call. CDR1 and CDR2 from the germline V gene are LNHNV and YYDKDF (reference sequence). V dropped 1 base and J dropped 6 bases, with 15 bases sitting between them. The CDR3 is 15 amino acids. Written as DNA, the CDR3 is TGTGCCACCAGCAGAGGAGGGCCGGTCATCAATGGCTACACCTTC. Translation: CATSRGGPVINGYTF. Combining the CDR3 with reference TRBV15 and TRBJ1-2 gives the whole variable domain DAMVIQNPRYQVTQFGKPVTLSCSQTLNHNVMYWYQQKSSQAPKLLFHYYDKDFNNEADTPDNFQSRRPNTSFCFLDIRSPGLGDTAMYLCATSRGGPVINGYTFGSGTRLTVV.